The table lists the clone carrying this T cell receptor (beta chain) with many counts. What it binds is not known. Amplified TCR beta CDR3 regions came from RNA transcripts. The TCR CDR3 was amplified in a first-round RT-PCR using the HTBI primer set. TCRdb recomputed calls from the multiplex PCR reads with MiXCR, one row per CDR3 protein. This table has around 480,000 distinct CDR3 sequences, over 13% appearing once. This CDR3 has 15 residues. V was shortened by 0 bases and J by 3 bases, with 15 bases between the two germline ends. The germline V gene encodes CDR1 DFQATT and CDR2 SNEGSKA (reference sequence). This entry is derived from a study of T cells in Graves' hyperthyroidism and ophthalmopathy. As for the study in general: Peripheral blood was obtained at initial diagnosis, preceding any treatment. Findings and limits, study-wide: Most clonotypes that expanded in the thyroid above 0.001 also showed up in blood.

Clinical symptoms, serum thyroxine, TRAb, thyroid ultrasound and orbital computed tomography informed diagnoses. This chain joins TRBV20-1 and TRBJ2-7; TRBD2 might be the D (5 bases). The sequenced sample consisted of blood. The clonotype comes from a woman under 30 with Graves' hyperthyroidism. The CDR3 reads CSARDLQSGNYEQYF. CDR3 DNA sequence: TGCAGTGCTAGAGATCTCCAGAGCGGCAACTACGAGCAGTACTTC.